The 21 T cell receptor beta chains presented below share a single source sample, sequenced in a study of a mutant IDH1 vaccine in newly diagnosed glioma. The table came from immunoSEQ multiplex PCR; TCRdb's copy has only in-frame clones and leaves some out. The repertoire holds under 65,000 clones, 75% to 90% seen once, with approximately 5.9% in the top ten. Sample time point: week 11, during vaccination. Doses comprised 300 ug of mutant IDH1 20-mer peptide each, plus topical imiquimod. Their cognate antigens are unknown. The material sequenced was PBMCs, taken from a glioma patient whose treatment included an IDH1 peptide vaccine. The receptors here all came from a man aged 50-60 years with glioma.

This chain uses TRBV18 with TRBJ2-7, with D unresolved. V lost 2 bases and J 0 bases, leaving 8 bases between the germline ends. Germline-derived CDR1 and CDR2 are KGHSH and LQKENI. The CDR3 extends over 14 amino acids. For the CDR3, the DNA is TGTGCCAGCTCACCAGAACTGAGCTCCTACGAGCAGTACTTC. Translation gives CASSPELSSYEQYF.

V is TRBV5-6 and J is TRBJ2-5, with D possibly matching TRBD2 (5 bases). Looked up from germline, CDR1 is SGHDT and CDR2 is YYEEEE. This CDR3 has 13 amino acids. V gave up 5 bases and J gave up 2 bases, with 10 bases separating them. In DNA form, the CDR3 reads TGTGCCAGCAGAACCGGGAATCAAGAGACCCAGTACTTC. It specifies CASRTGNQETQYF.

This clone was observed once. The CDR3 bases are TGTGCCAGCTCACCAGCGGGACAGGGGAATTCACCCCTCCACTTT. This translates into CASSPAGQGNSPLHF. The V gene is TRBV18, the J gene TRBJ1-6; 10 positions match TRBD1. The CDR3 runs 15 residues. CDR1 and CDR2 from the germline V gene are KGHSH and LQKENI. J gave up 7 bases and V 2 bases, and 2 bases lay outside the gene matches.

The genes are TRBV7-8 and TRBJ2-1, with D unresolved. CDR1 is SGHVS and CDR2 is FQNEAQ in the germline V gene. The CDR3 loop spans 15 amino acids. The V end lost 2 bases, the J end lost 1 base, and 9 bases lay between the germline ends. For the CDR3, the DNA is TGTGCCAGCAGCTTATTCCAGTCGTCCTACAATGAGCAGTTCTTC. Protein: CASSLFQSSYNEQFF.

The V and J genes are TRBV6-5 and TRBJ2-2; D gene ambiguous. CDR1 MNHEY and CDR2 SVGAGI come from the germline V gene. The V end was cut by 2 bases, the J end by 2 bases, with 12 bases between. This CDR3 is 16 amino acids long. The CDR3 spells CASSYAVIANTGELFF. The CDR3 coding sequence is TGTGCCAGCAGTTACGCAGTGATCGCAAACACCGGGGAGCTGTTTTTT.

The chain uses TRBV29-1 and TRBJ2-2, with 7 bases identical to TRBD1. The germline V gene has CDR1 SQVTM and CDR2 ANQGSEA. With 8 bases clipped from V and 0 bases from J, the junction kept 3 bases outside the gene matches. The CDR3 contains 13 residues. The CDR3 region has the DNA TGCAGCTCGACAGGGTCGAACACCGGGGAGCTGTTTTTT. Translated, it gives CSSTGSNTGELFF.

This rearrangement joins TRBV10-3 to TRBJ2-3; D ambiguous. Germline values: CDR1 ENHRY, CDR2 SYGVKD. With 3 bases removed from V and 6 bases from J, the gap between germline ends came to 13 bases. There are 14 residues in the CDR3. CDR3 loop: CAISEQIVGDTQYF. The CDR3 region has the DNA TGTGCCATCAGTGAACAGATAGTCGGCGATACGCAGTATTTT.

V is TRBV14 and J is TRBJ2-4; D is perhaps TRBD2 (5 bases). Trimming took 1 base from V and 5 from J, leaving 9 bases between them. The CDR3 has 14 amino acids. Germline-derived CDR1 and CDR2 are SGHDN and FVKESK. CDR3 nucleotides: TGTGCCAGCAGCCAAGTGGCTAGCCAAAACATTCAGTACTTC. Protein product: CASSQVASQNIQYF.

The rearrangement uses TRBV4-1 and TRBJ2-1; 8 bases are a match to TRBD2. The V gene's germline CDR1 is MGHRA and CDR2 YSYEKL. The junction had 3 bases not matched to a gene; V was cut back by 4 bases and J by 13 bases. The CDR3 is made up of 11 amino acids. The CDR3 DNA follows: TGCGCCAGCAGCCTAGCGGGAAACCAGTTCTTC. This sequence encodes CASSLAGNQFF.

The chain carries TRBV18 and TRBJ1-3; the D gene is possibly TRBD1 (5 bases). The CDR3 covers 14 residues. The V gene lost 5 bases and the J gene lost 9 bases, with 17 bases spanning the gap. Germline V gene sequence: CDR1 KGHSH, CDR2 LQKENI. This CDR3 reads CASSTRRGIGTIYF. CDR3 nucleotides: TGTGCCAGCTCAACCCGTCGGGGGATCGGCACCATATATTTT.

The count of this clone is one. In DNA form, the CDR3 reads TGTGCCAGCAGCCTCAACACCGGGGAGCTGTTTTTT. Its translation is CASSLNTGELFF. The chain has TRBV7-9 and TRBJ2-2, with no clear D. V lost 5 bases, J lost 2 bases, and 3 bases lay in between. This CDR3 contains 12 residues. The germline V gene has CDR1 SEHNR and CDR2 FQNEAQ (reference sequence).

The V gene is TRBV19, the J gene TRBJ1-1; no clear D gene. Between the trimmed V and J ends, which lost 5 bases and 0 bases, there was a span of 16 bases. Germline V CDR1 and CDR2: LNHDA, SQIVND (reference sequence). The CDR3 is made up of 16 amino acids. CDR3 sequence (DNA): TGTGCCAGTAGTGCGGTACTCGGCTCGGTGAACACTGAAGCTTTCTTT. Translation gives CASSAVLGSVNTEAFF.

The rearrangement joins TRBV19 to TRBJ2-2, with D unclear. The germline V gene has CDR1 LNHDA and CDR2 SQIVND (reference sequence). Trimming left V 1 base short and J 2 bases short, with 11 bases between. The CDR3 runs 16 residues. DNA of the CDR3: TGTGCCAGTAGTATAGGCCTGATTATTAACACCGGGGAGCTGTTTTTT. This sequence encodes CASSIGLIINTGELFF.

V and J are TRBV6-5 and TRBJ2-1; D might be TRBD2 (6 bases). V lost 0 bases and J 6 bases, leaving 12 bases between the germline ends. The CDR3 has 15 amino acids. Germline V lookup: CDR1 MNHEY, CDR2 SVGAGI. This CDR3 is CASSYSAGSANEQFF. The CDR3 DNA is TGTGCCAGCAGTTACTCGGCGGGGAGCGCCAATGAGCAGTTCTTC.

V gene TRBV7-2 combines with J gene TRBJ1-1; TRBD1 aligns across 7 bases. From germline, CDR1 is SGHTA and CDR2 FQGNSA. This CDR3 has 14 amino acids. With 4 bases clipped from V and 3 bases from J, the junction kept 5 bases outside the gene matches. CDR3 protein: CASSWFQGDTEAFF. The CDR3 region has the DNA TGTGCCAGCAGCTGGTTTCAGGGGGACACTGAAGCTTTCTTT.

V and J are TRBV7-6 and TRBJ2-2, with D tentatively TRBD1 (7 bases). V dropped 1 base and J dropped 7 bases, with 16 bases sitting between them. Per the germline V gene, CDR1 is SGHVS and CDR2 is FNYEAQ. This CDR3 comprises 16 residues. DNA of the CDR3: TGTGCCAGCAGCTTAGTCGGACAGGCGACTAGCGGGGAGCTGTTTTTT. Protein sequence: CASSLVGQATSGELFF.

CDR3 region: CASSLEWTGGDGYTF. As DNA, the CDR3 is TGTGCCAGCAGCTTAGAGTGGACAGGGGGGGATGGCTACACCTTC. This chain links TRBV7-9 with TRBJ1-2, with TRBD1 identical over 10 bases. The V gene's germline CDR1 is SEHNR and CDR2 FQNEAQ (reference sequence). V shed 1 base, J shed 6 bases, and the junction held 5 bases outside the gene matches. The CDR3 runs 15 residues.

Relative to its sample, this clone is medium-sized. The chain combines TRBV7-8 with TRBJ2-2; D not certain. Between the trimmed V and J ends, which lost 3 bases and 0 bases, there was a span of 8 bases. CDR1 and CDR2 from the germline V gene are SGHVS and FQNEAQ. The CDR3 covers 15 residues. The CDR3 nucleotides are TGTGCCAGCAGCTTGGAAGGGACGAACACCGGGGAGCTGTTTTTT. It specifies CASSLEGTNTGELFF.

This rearrangement joins TRBV2 to TRBJ1-5; D may be TRBD1 (6 bases). Germline V gene lookup returns CDR1 SNHLY and CDR2 FYNNEI. The CDR3 extends over 13 amino acids. Trimming took 8 bases from V and 6 from J, leaving 14 bases between them. CDR3 DNA sequence: TGTGCCAGCGGGCAGGGGAGAAGTCAGCCCCAGCATTTT. Residues: CASGQGRSQPQHF.

This chain connects TRBV5-5 to TRBJ1-5, with D uncertain. The CDR3 has 14 amino acids. Germline V gene lookup returns CDR1 SGHKS and CDR2 YYEKEE (reference sequence). V was pared by 1 base and J by 1 base, with 6 bases between. The CDR3 is CASSLYQSNQPQHF. The DNA for the CDR3 is TGTGCCAGCAGCTTGTATCAGAGCAATCAGCCCCAGCATTTT. Combining the CDR3 with reference TRBV5-5 and TRBJ1-5 gives the whole variable domain DAGVTQSPTHLIKTRGQQVTLRCSPISGHKSVSWYQQVLGQGPQFIFQYYEKEERGRGNFPDRFSARQFPNYSSELNVNALLLGDSALYLCASSLYQSNQPQHFGDGTRLSIL.

The gene calls are TRBV4-3 and TRBJ1-1; unclear D gene. V dropped 2 bases and J dropped 6 bases, with 16 bases sitting between them. The CDR3 is 15 residues long. CDR1 LGHNA and CDR2 YSLEER come from the germline V gene. The CDR3 bases are TGCGCCAGCAGCCAACGTTCAGGTGCCCCATCTGAAGCTTTCTTT. Its protein product is CASSQRSGAPSEAFF.